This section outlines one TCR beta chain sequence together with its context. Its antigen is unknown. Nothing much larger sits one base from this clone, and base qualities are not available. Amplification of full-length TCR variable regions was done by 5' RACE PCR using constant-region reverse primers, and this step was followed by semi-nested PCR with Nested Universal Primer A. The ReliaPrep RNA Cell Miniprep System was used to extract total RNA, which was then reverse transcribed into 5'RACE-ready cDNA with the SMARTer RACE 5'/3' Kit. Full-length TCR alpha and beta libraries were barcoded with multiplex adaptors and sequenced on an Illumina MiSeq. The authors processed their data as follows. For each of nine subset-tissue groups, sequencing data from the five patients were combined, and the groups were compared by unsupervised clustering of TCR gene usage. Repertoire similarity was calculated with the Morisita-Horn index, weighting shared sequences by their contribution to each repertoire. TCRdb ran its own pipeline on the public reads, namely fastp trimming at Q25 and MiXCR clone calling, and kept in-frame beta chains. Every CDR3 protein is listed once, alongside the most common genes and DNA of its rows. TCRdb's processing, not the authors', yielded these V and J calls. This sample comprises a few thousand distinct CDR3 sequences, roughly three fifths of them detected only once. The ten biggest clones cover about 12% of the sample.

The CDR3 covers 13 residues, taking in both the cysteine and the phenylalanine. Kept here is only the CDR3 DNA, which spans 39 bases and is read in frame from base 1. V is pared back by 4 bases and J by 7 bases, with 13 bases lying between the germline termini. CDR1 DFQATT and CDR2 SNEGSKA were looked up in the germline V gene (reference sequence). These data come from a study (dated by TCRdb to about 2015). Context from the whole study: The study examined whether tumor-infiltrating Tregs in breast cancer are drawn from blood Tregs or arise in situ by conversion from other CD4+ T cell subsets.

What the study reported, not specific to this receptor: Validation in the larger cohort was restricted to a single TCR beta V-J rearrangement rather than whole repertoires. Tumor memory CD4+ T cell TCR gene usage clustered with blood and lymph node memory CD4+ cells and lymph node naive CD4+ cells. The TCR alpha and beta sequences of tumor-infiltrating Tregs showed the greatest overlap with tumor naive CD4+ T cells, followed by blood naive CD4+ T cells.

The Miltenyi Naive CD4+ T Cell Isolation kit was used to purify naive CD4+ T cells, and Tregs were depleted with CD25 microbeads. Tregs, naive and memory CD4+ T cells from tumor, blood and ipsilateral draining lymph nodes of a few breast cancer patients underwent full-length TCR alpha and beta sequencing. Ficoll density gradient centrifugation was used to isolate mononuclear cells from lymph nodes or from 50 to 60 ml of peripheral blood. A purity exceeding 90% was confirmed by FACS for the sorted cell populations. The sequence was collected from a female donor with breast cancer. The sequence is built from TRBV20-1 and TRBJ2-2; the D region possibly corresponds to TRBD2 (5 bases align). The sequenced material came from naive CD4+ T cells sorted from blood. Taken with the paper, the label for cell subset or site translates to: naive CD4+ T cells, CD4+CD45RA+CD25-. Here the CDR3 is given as CSAKNPEGGELFF. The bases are TGCAGTGCTAAAAATCCCGAGGGCGGGGAGCTGTTTTTT.